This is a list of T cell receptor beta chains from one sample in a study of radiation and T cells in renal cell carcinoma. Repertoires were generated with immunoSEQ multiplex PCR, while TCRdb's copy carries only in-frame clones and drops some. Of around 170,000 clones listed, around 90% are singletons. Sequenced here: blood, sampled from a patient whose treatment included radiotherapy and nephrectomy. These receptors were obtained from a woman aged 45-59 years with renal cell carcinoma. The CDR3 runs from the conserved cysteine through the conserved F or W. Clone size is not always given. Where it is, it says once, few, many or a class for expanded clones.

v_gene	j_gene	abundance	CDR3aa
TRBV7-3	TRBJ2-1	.	CASSSAGGEQFF
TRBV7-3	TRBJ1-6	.	CASSLTGGSPLHF
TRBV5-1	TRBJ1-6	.	CASSLVGQPYNSPLHF
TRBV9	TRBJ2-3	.	CASSPRLRQSTDTQYF
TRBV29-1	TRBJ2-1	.	CSVERGASSYNEQFF
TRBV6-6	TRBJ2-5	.	CASRDTNSGETQYF
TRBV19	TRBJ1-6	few	CASSIGTADNSPLHF
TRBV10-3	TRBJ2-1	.	CAISESVLVLAPMSSYNEQFF
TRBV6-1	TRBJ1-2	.	CASSDLQGGGYTF
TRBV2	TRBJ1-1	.	CASSVQPNTEAFF
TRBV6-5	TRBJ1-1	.	CASINILNTEAFF
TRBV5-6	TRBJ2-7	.	CASSFPDSYEQYF
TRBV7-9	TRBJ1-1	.	CASSRRLSTSGMNTEAFF
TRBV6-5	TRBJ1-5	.	CASSWSGRDQPQHF
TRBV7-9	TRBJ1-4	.	CASSLGQGGREKLFF
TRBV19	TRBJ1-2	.	CASSISSEGDSYGYTF
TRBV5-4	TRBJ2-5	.	CASSLDQGVQETQYF
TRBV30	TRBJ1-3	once	CAWDTWNTIYF
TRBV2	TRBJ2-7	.	CASSSTRLVSYEQYF
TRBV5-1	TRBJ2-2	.	CASSRTTSGVLTGELFF
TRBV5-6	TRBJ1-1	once	CASRRTGVSTEAFF
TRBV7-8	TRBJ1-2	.	CASSSLGQGYTF
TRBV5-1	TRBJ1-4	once	CASSSYRGANEKLFF
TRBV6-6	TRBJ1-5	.	CASVVDQSNQPQHF
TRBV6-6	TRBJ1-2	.	CASSYPSVSYYGYTF
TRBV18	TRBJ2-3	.	CASSPPGLADTQYF
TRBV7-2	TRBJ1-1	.	CASSFGFNTEAFF
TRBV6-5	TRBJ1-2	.	CASSYLGSNYGYTF
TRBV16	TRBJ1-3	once	CASSQFASSGNTIYF
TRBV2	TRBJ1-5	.	CASSWDKSQHF
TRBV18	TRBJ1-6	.	CASSSSSYNSPLHF
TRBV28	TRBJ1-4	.	CASSYYQSANEKLFF
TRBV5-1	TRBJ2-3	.	CASSPRAGNTDTQYF
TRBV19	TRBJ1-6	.	CASSMAESSYNSPLHF
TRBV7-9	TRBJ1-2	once	CASSPGGIGYGYTF
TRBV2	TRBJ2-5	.	CASSLDGPGETQYF
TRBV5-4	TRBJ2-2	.	CASSKGAGDTGELFF
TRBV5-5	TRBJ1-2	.	CASSLGDGNYGYTF
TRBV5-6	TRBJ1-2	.	CASSTWGVTKLSYGYTF
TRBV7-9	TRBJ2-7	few	CASSPTGYEQYF
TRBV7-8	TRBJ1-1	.	CASRTRTGKNTEAFF
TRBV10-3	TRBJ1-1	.	CAIGGGRENTEAFF
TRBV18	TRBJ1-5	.	CASSQTDNQPQHF
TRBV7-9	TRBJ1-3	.	CASSETNWDRAGNTIYF
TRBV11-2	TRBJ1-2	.	CASRPWTGEGYYGYTF
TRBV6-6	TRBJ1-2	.	CASSYSQQGLWDGYTF
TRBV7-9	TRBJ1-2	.	CASSARGAQGYGYTF
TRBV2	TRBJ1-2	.	CASATAIFNYGYTF
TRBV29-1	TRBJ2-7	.	CSVSTGGAYEQYF
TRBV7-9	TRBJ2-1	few	CASSLFRGDFNEQFF
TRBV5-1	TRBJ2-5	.	CASSWSGVLQETQYF
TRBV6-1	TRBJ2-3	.	CASSERTGFGTDTQYF
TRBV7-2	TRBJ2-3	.	CASSFSRDTQYF
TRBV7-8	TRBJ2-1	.	CASSLATGGNEQFF
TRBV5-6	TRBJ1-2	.	CASSYLSGSNYGYTF
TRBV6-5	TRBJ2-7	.	CASSSVKGVGEQYF
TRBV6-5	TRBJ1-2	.	CASSFMDSTNYGYTF
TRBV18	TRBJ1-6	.	CASSWGGTGANSPLHF
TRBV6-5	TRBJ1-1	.	CASRVQVNTEAFF